One and the same sample provided the 30 T cell receptor beta chains below, sequenced in a study of graft-versus-host responses after intestinal transplantation. For these receptors, no antigen is known. Assay used: immunoSEQ multiplex PCR; TCRdb lists only in-frame clones, some missing. Found here are 78,000 or so clones, around 90% of them singletons; the top ten hold approximately 8%. The starting material was unstimulated CD8+ T cells sorted from spleen or lymph node cells, obtained before transplant. These receptor sequences come from a human donor who was the organ donor for an intestinal transplant.

In its sample, this clone was seen once. The CDR3 sequence is CASSLDSGRRYGYTF. The CDR3 DNA is TGTGCCAGCAGCTTGGATTCGGGCAGGCGGTATGGCTACACCTTC. The rearrangement uses TRBV5-4 and TRBJ1-2; D is unresolved. The CDR3 consists of 15 residues. Germline V lookup: CDR1 SGHNT, CDR2 YYREEE (reference sequence). V was cut by 0 bases and J by 5 bases, with 14 bases left in between.

The rearrangement joins TRBV7-6 to TRBJ1-1; tentative D call: TRBD1 (5 bases). The CDR3 contains 17 residues. Looked up from germline, CDR1 is SGHVS and CDR2 is FNYEAQ. Between the trimmed V and J ends, which lost 5 bases and 0 bases, there was a span of 19 bases. CDR3 loop: CASSILGGVQMNTEAFF. The CDR3 region has the DNA TGTGCCAGCAGCATCCTCGGGGGTGTTCAGATGAACACTGAAGCTTTCTTT.

This clone was found a few times. The genes are TRBV6-1 and TRBJ2-5; TRBD1 matches at 8 bases. Trimming cost V 4 bases and J 3 bases; bases outside gene matches: 7. CDR3 length: 15 residues. Germline V gene data show CDR1 as MNHNS and CDR2 as SASEGT. The CDR3 is CASSVYAGGEETQYF. The CDR3 DNA follows: TGTGCCAGCAGTGTTTACGCAGGGGGCGAAGAGACCCAGTACTTC.

The CDR3 DNA follows: TGTGCCAGCAGTACCAAACAGGGCCCCACCGGGGAGCTGTTTTTT. Its protein product is CASSTKQGPTGELFF. V is TRBV6-1 and J is TRBJ2-2, with D tentatively TRBD1 (6 bases). Germline CDR1 is MNHNS and CDR2 is SASEGT. Between the trimmed V and J ends, which lost 5 bases and 4 bases, there was a span of 14 bases. The CDR3 length is 15 residues.

This chain joins TRBV6-5 and TRBJ2-5; 7 nucleotides match TRBD2. Germline values: CDR1 MNHEY, CDR2 SVGAGI. The CDR3 extends over 15 amino acids. The V and J ends lost 2 bases and 2 bases, in that order; junction bases with no gene match: 5. CDR3: CASSYEAGMQETQYF. In DNA form, the CDR3 reads TGTGCCAGCAGTTACGAAGCGGGGATGCAAGAGACCCAGTACTTC.

This chain connects TRBV7-3 to TRBJ2-2; 7 bases are shared with TRBD1. The J segment lost 6 bases and the V segment lost 5 bases, leaving 9 bases of the junction unmatched. This CDR3 contains 15 residues. From germline, CDR1 is SGHTA and CDR2 FQGTGA. The CDR3 loop reads CASSPRQGLPGELFF. The CDR3 DNA is TGTGCCAGCAGCCCTCGACAGGGTCTTCCCGGGGAGCTGTTTTTT.

This chain connects TRBV15 to TRBJ1-1; D is undetermined. CDR3 length: 15 residues. Germline values: CDR1 LNHNV, CDR2 YYDKDF (reference sequence). V lost 1 base and J 10 bases, leaving 19 bases between the germline ends. The CDR3 reads CATSRGRGFRSGAFF. The CDR3 DNA reads TGTGCCACCAGCAGAGGACGGGGTTTCCGCTCGGGAGCTTTCTTT.

This clone has just one count. V is TRBV28 and J is TRBJ1-6; D not resolved. Trimming cost V 4 bases and J 4 bases, with 26 bases left between them. CDR1 and CDR2 (germline): MDHEN, SYDVKM. The length of the CDR3 is 20 residues. The CDR3 bases are TGTGCCAGCAGTTCCCCCGACGGAATATATAATTCGGAATATAATTCACCCCTCCACTTT. This gives the protein CASSSPDGIYNSEYNSPLHF.

This clone has more than one count but fewer than ten. This chain connects TRBV6-4 to TRBJ2-7; D is ambiguous. CDR1 MRHNA and CDR2 SNTAGT come from the germline V gene. This CDR3 contains 17 residues. V gave up 4 bases and J gave up 1 base, with 20 bases separating them. CDR3 region: CASSALPDGRRSYEQYF. Written as DNA, the CDR3 is TGTGCCAGCAGTGCCTTACCTGACGGACGAAGATCCTACGAGCAGTACTTC.

The V and J genes are TRBV10-3 and TRBJ2-7; TRBD2 matches at 12 bases. The CDR3 covers 17 residues. CDR1 and CDR2 (germline): ENHRY, SYGVKD. Trimming at V came to 4 bases and at J to 7 bases, leaving 14 bases not matched to a gene. This CDR3 reads CAISVRTSGAPYGEQYF. CDR3 nucleotide sequence: TGTGCCATCAGTGTCCGGACTAGCGGGGCCCCCTACGGAGAGCAGTACTTC.

The chain employs TRBV28 and TRBJ2-7; D is unresolved. Trimming pared 2 bases from V and 3 bases from J, leaving 5 bases between. CDR1 MDHEN and CDR2 SYDVKM come from the germline V gene. This CDR3 spans 12 amino acids. CDR3 coding DNA: TGTGCCAGCAGTTTACACGACTACGAGCAGTACTTC. Amino acid sequence: CASSLHDYEQYF.

The chain links TRBV4-1 to TRBJ1-5; possibly TRBD1 for D (6 bases). The germline V and J ends were trimmed by 0 bases and 2 bases, with 14 bases remaining between them. The CDR3 spans 17 residues. CDR1 is MGHRA and CDR2 is YSYEKL in the germline V gene. The CDR3: CASSQELAGVGNQPQHF. The DNA for the CDR3 is TGCGCCAGCAGCCAAGAATTAGCAGGGGTGGGCAATCAGCCCCAGCATTTT.

The chain uses TRBV28 and TRBJ2-3; D perhaps matches TRBD2 (5 bases). Trimming removed 5 bases from V and 11 bases from J, with 32 bases in between. The CDR3 sequence is 18 residues long. The germline V gene has CDR1 MDHEN and CDR2 SYDVKM. CDR3 DNA sequence: TGTGCCAGCAGTATTACCGCGGGTCCGTCGCGTACATTACAAAAGCAGTATTTT. This gives the protein CASSITAGPSRTLQKQYF. Using reference TRBV28 and TRBJ2-3 for the parts outside the CDR3, the full variable domain is DVKVTQSSRYLVKRTGEKVFLECVQDMDHENMFWYRQDPGLGLRLIYFSYDVKMKEKGDIPEGYSVSREKKERFSLILESASTNQTSMYLCASSITAGPSRTLQKQYFGPGTRLTVL.

This clone was seen a single time. The genes are TRBV30 and TRBJ2-1; 8 bases are a match to TRBD2. V gave up 5 bases and J gave up 8 bases; unmatched junction bases: 17. CDR1 is GTSNPN, CDR2 SVGIG, per germline (reference sequence). CDR3 length equals 16 residues. CDR3 nucleotide sequence: TGTGCCTGGGAAGCGATAGCGGGGACTCTTTGGGATGAGCAGTTCTTC. Translation gives CAWEAIAGTLWDEQFF.

This rearrangement joins TRBV30 to TRBJ1-2; D unclear. CDR1 is GTSNPN and CDR2 is SVGIG in the germline V gene (reference sequence). CDR3 size: 13 residues. The ends were cut back, 0 bases at V and 1 base at J, with 6 bases in the middle. This CDR3 is CAWSVSHNYGYTF. The CDR3 region has the DNA TGTGCCTGGAGTGTCTCTCATAACTATGGCTACACCTTC.

The V call is TRBV5-6, the J call TRBJ1-4; perhaps TRBD1 as D (5 bases). Trimming removed 4 bases from V and 8 bases from J, with 24 bases in between. Germline values: CDR1 SGHDT, CDR2 YYEEEE. The CDR3 has 17 amino acids. Written as DNA, the CDR3 is TGTGCCAGCAGCCCCCATCCCTTTGGGACGTTGGGGGAAAAACTGTTTTTT. Protein: CASSPHPFGTLGEKLFF. Combining the CDR3 with reference TRBV5-6 and TRBJ1-4 gives the whole variable domain DAGVTQSPTHLIKTRGQQVTLRCSPKSGHDTVSWYQQALGQGPQFIFQYYEEEERQRGNFPDRFSGHQFPNYSSELNVNALLLGDSALYLCASSPHPFGTLGEKLFFGSGTQLSVL.

The chain is built from TRBV9 and TRBJ2-1; 7 bases map to TRBD1. The CDR3 covers 15 residues. V lost 6 bases, J lost 4 bases, and 10 bases stayed unmatched. From germline, CDR1 is SGDLS and CDR2 YYNGEE. CDR3 sequence: CASTKTGRRYNEQFF. The CDR3 DNA follows: TGTGCCAGCACCAAGACAGGGAGAAGGTACAATGAGCAGTTCTTC.

This clone was counted a few times. The chain recombines TRBV7-9 with TRBJ1-2; unclear D gene. Germline assignment: CDR1 SEHNR and CDR2 FQNEAQ (reference sequence). CDR3 length equals 13 residues. The V end was cut by 4 bases, the J end by 4 bases, with 10 bases between. Written as DNA, the CDR3 is TGTGCCAGCAGCTCCGAGGCAGTCTATGGCTACACCTTC. Its translation: CASSSEAVYGYTF.

This clone was seen only once. The chain is built from TRBV6-5 and TRBJ2-2; no clear D. CDR1 and CDR2 (germline): MNHEY, SVGAGI. Trimming took off 5 bases at V and 5 bases at J, with 9 bases between the two ends. CDR3 length: 13 residues. The CDR3 spells CASSGTGTGELFF. CDR3 sequence (DNA): TGTGCCAGCAGTGGAACCGGGACCGGGGAGCTGTTTTTT.

V gene TRBV5-1 combines with J gene TRBJ2-1, with D perhaps TRBD2 (6 bases). Germline loops: CDR1 SGHRS, CDR2 YFSETQ. The ends were cut back, 6 bases at V and 3 bases at J, with 13 bases in the middle. The CDR3 sequence is 14 residues long. CDR3 region: CASTSGVLYNEQFF. Written as DNA, the CDR3 is TGCGCCAGCACTTCGGGGGTCCTCTACAATGAGCAGTTCTTC.

The chain links TRBV7-8 to TRBJ2-7; TRBD1 aligns across 12 bases. The germline V gene encodes CDR1 SGHVS and CDR2 FQNEAQ. The CDR3 has 18 amino acids. The V segment lost 1 base and the J segment 9 bases; nucleotides outside the gene matches: 16. The CDR3 loop is CASSLDGTGGADLPRQYF. The CDR3 DNA sequence: TGTGCCAGCAGCTTAGATGGGACAGGGGGCGCGGACTTACCAAGGCAGTACTTC.

V gene TRBV7-8 combines with J gene TRBJ1-2; no clear D. The CDR3 spans 15 residues. Between the trimmed V and J ends, which lost 1 base and 4 bases, there was a span of 13 bases. Germline-derived CDR1 and CDR2 are SGHVS and FQNEAQ. The DNA of the CDR3 is TGTGCCAGCAGCTTAGGACCAGTGAAGCTCTATGGCTACACCTTC. This encodes CASSLGPVKLYGYTF.

With respect to this clone: Additional DNA sequences in this sample encode the identical CDR3. V and J are TRBV11-2 and TRBJ2-7; no reliable D call. Trimming cost V 0 bases and J 1 base, with 4 bases left between them. There are 13 residues in the CDR3. Germline values: CDR1 SGHAT, CDR2 FQNNGV. The CDR3, as DNA: TGTGCCAGCAGCTTAGATAGGTCCTACGAGCAGTACTTC. Its protein product is CASSLDRSYEQYF.

This rearrangement joins TRBV6-5 to TRBJ2-7; D uncertain. The CDR3 sequence is 14 residues long. V lost 0 bases, J lost 3 bases, and 9 bases lay in between. CDR1 is MNHEY and CDR2 is SVGAGI in the germline V gene. CDR3 residues: CASSYSGYIYEQYF. CDR3 nucleotide sequence: TGTGCCAGCAGTTACTCGGGGTACATCTACGAGCAGTACTTC.

This sequence joins TRBV5-1 and TRBJ2-1; the D gene could be TRBD1 or TRBD2 (6 bases each). CDR1 is SGHRS, CDR2 YFSETQ, per germline. The length of the CDR3 is 15 residues. Between the trimmed V and J ends, which lost 4 bases and 9 bases, there was a span of 20 bases. The CDR3 region has the DNA TGCGCCAGCAGCCCCTGGAGGGGGGAGGTAGGTGAGCAGTTCTTC. Its protein is CASSPWRGEVGEQFF.

The chain couples TRBV27 to TRBJ1-2; possibly TRBD1 for D (6 bases). This CDR3 is built from 18 residues. The V gene lost 5 bases and the J gene lost 8 bases, with 30 bases spanning the gap. Germline assignment: CDR1 MNHEY and CDR2 SMNVEV (reference sequence). CDR3 sequence: CASSPNGQLSDRRRGYTF. CDR3 in DNA: TGTGCCAGCAGTCCGAACGGACAGCTCTCAGATCGTCGACGGGGCTACACCTTC.

The rearrangement joins TRBV4-1 to TRBJ2-7; 12 bases are a match to TRBD1. Germline V gene data show CDR1 as MGHRA and CDR2 as YSYEKL. The J segment lost 5 bases and the V segment lost 3 bases, leaving 8 bases of the junction unmatched. The CDR3 extends over 16 amino acids. CDR3 in amino acids: CASSHTGTGGFHEQYF. In nucleotides, the CDR3 is TGCGCCAGCAGCCACACTGGGACAGGGGGCTTCCACGAGCAGTACTTC.

A remark on this clone: The junction differs from germline at one of its ends, possibly a read error. J is TRBJ2-7 and V is TRBV4-1; a weak D match, TRBD2 (6 bases). Germline lookup yields CDR1 MGHRA and CDR2 YSYEKL. The CDR3 totals 13 residues. CDR3 sequence reads: CASSRTLRDSLDF. The CDR3 nucleotides are TGCGCCAGCAGCCGGACCCTCAGGGACTCCTTGGATTTC.

V is TRBV9 and J is TRBJ1-2, with a weak D call TRBD1 (5 bases). CDR1 and CDR2 (germline): SGDLS, YYNGEE. V was trimmed by 4 bases and J by 4 bases, leaving 17 bases between them. The CDR3 contains 15 residues. CDR3 coding DNA: TGTGCCAGCAGCTTTTCACTCCAGGGCGTCTATGGCTACACCTTC. It encodes CASSFSLQGVYGYTF.

The chain employs TRBV7-3 and TRBJ2-1; no firm D call. Per germline, CDR1 SGHTA and CDR2 FQGTGA. CDR3 length equals 16 residues. The V end lost 3 bases, the J end lost 2 bases, and 14 bases lay between the germline ends. Here the CDR3 DNA reads TGTGCCAGCAGCTTCGCCGCGTCACTGGCCTACAATGAGCAGTTCTTC. Protein sequence: CASSFAASLAYNEQFF.